These T cell receptor beta chains were read from a single sample in a study of radiotherapy plus CTLA-4 blockade in lung cancer. Assay: immunoSEQ multiplex PCR; the TCRdb copy retains only in-frame clones and omits some. The sample comprises approximately 78,000 clones, roughly 78% of which are singletons, and about 6.7% rests with the top ten. The sample in question was peripheral blood, obtained from a patient treated with radiotherapy plus ipilimumab. Receptors were obtained from a human donor with non-small cell lung cancer who had a complete response to radiotherapy plus ipilimumab. Both conserved end residues are part of each CDR3. D genes are given only for firm matches. The listing skips clone size in some rows; elsewhere it reads once, few, many or a size class.

v_gene	j_gene	abundance	d_gene	CDR3nt	CDR3aa
TRBV18	TRBJ1-5	.	.	TGTGCCAGCTCACCACCGGGACACAATCAGCCCCAGCATTTT	CASSPPGHNQPQHF
TRBV5-1	TRBJ2-2	.	.	TGCGCCAGCAGCCCCAATAGGCAAGGGACCGGGGAGCTGTTTTTT	CASSPNRQGTGELFF
TRBV27	TRBJ1-1	.	.	TGTGCCAGCTACAACACCCTCACGAACACTGAAGCTTTCTTT	CASYNTLTNTEAFF
TRBV7-9	TRBJ1-2	many	.	TGTGCCAGCAGCCCGACTGACAGCTATGGCTACACCTTC	CASSPTDSYGYTF
TRBV18	TRBJ2-5	.	.	TGTGCCAGCTCGACGAGCGACGAGACCCAGTACTTC	CASSTSDETQYF
TRBV6-6	TRBJ1-2	few	TRBD1	TGTGCCAGCAGTTACTCCGGGACAGCAAATAACTATGGCTACACCTTC	CASSYSGTANNYGYTF
TRBV7-2	TRBJ1-2	.	TRBD1	TGTGCCAGCAGCGAGGGACAGAACTATGGCTACACCTTC	CASSEGQNYGYTF
TRBV9	TRBJ1-6	.	TRBD1	TGTGCCAGCAGCCCAGGACAGGGCCCTAATTCACCCCTCCACTTT	CASSPGQGPNSPLHF
TRBV7-2	TRBJ1-2	once	TRBD1	TGTGCCAGCAGCGTGCGACAGGGCCCGTCCTCCCACTATGGCTACACCTTC	CASSVRQGPSSHYGYTF
TRBV7-2	TRBJ1-4	once	.	TGTGCCAGCAGCCTGGATCGCGGAGGTGAAAAACTGTTTTTT	CASSLDRGGEKLFF
TRBV5-1	TRBJ1-5	.	TRBD1	TGCGCCAGCAGCTTGCAGGGGGGAGGTCAGCCCCAGCATTTT	CASSLQGGGQPQHF
TRBV21-1	TRBJ1-1	.	.	TGTGCCAGCAGGTATGAAGCTTTCTTT	CASRYEAFF
TRBV6-6	TRBJ2-2	.	.	TGTGCCAGCAAGAGACCGGGACAACCGAACACCGGGGAGCTGTTTTTT	CASKRPGQPNTGELFF
TRBV6-5	TRBJ2-1	.	.	TGTGCCAGCACCAGGGGCGGCGATGGAAGTGAGCAGTTCTTC	CASTRGGDGSEQFF
TRBV9	TRBJ2-5	.	.	TGTGCCAGCAGCCCCCCCCGGGGTAGGGACCAAGAGACCCAGTACTTC	CASSPPRGRDQETQYF
TRBV29-1	TRBJ2-5	.	.	TGCAGCGTTAGCATCGGGACACTACAAGAGACCCAGTACTTC	CSVSIGTLQETQYF
TRBV7-6	TRBJ2-1	few	TRBD1	TGTGCCAGCAGCTTACACCGTACCGGGACAGGTTCTCTCCGAGGGATGCTGAAGCAGTTCTTC	CASSLHRTGTGSLRGMLKQFF
TRBV30	TRBJ1-5	.	.	TGTGCCTGGAGGGGAAAAGGCGTTCAGCCCCAGCATTTT	CAWRGKGVQPQHF
TRBV28	TRBJ1-5	.	.	TGTGCCAGCAGTTCGGTCAATCAGCCCCAGCATTTT	CASSSVNQPQHF
TRBV28	TRBJ2-2	few	TRBD2	TGTGCCAGCAGTTCGAGACTAGCGGGAGTATCAAACGGGGAGCTGTTTTTT	CASSSRLAGVSNGELFF
TRBV27	TRBJ1-1	once	.	TGTGCCAGCACCGAACAGGGAAACACTGAAGCTTTCTTT	CASTEQGNTEAFF
TRBV27	TRBJ2-3	.	TRBD2	TGTGCCAGCAGTTTATCAAGCGGGGGGGCTAGCACAGATACGCAGTATTTT	CASSLSSGGASTDTQYF
TRBV2	TRBJ2-3	.	.	TGTGCCAGCAGTCCACAGGGACCTGGAGGCACAGATACGCAGTATTTT	CASSPQGPGGTDTQYF
TRBV5-1	TRBJ2-3	.	TRBD2	TGCGCCAGCAGCTTCACCCCATATTACCAACTAGCGGGGGGCACAGATACGCAGTATTTT	CASSFTPYYQLAGGTDTQYF
TRBV6-5	TRBJ1-1	.	TRBD1	TGTGCCAGCAGCACGGACAGGCGAGAGAACACTGAAGCTTTCTTT	CASSTDRRENTEAFF
TRBV4-1	TRBJ2-1	.	TRBD2	TGCGCCAGCAGCCAAGCTGGTGGCTGGGCTAGCGGGGGGGCCATGGGAAATGAGCAGTTCTTC	CASSQAGGWASGGAMGNEQFF
TRBV10-3	TRBJ2-4	.	.	TGTGCCATCAGTGATTCGTCCGCAGGTTACCAAAACATTCAGTACTTC	CAISDSSAGYQNIQYF
TRBV7-8	TRBJ1-2	once	.	TGTGCCAGCAGCCGTTGGGGAATCGGTAATCCGCCTAACTATGGCTACACCTTC	CASSRWGIGNPPNYGYTF
TRBV9	TRBJ1-2	.	.	TGTGCCAGCAGCGGTGGGTCCGTTGACGGCCGAACCTATTATGGCTACACCTTC	CASSGGSVDGRTYYGYTF
TRBV18	TRBJ2-5	.	.	TGTGCCAGCTCACCACAGGGCGAGGAGACCCAGTACTTC	CASSPQGEETQYF
TRBV28	TRBJ2-7	.	.	TGTGCCATAGGGGCCGGCGAGCAGTACTTC	CAIGAGEQYF
TRBV6-5	TRBJ1-1	.	.	TGTGCCAGCAGTCCACAGGGAGTGAACACTGAAGCTTTCTTT	CASSPQGVNTEAFF
TRBV4-3	TRBJ1-1	.	TRBD1	TGCGCCAGCAGCCTTTATACAGGGGACACTGAAGCTTTCTTT	CASSLYTGDTEAFF
TRBV2	TRBJ1-5	.	.	TGTGCCAGCAAGGGAGGGATGGATCAGCCCCAGCATTTT	CASKGGMDQPQHF
TRBV6-5	TRBJ2-5	.	.	TGTGCCAGCAGTTACCGACTCCTGGGACAAGAGACCCAGTACTTC	CASSYRLLGQETQYF
TRBV25-1	TRBJ1-1	.	.	TGTGCCAGCAGTAGCGAAAGGGGTACTGAAGCTTTCTTT	CASSSERGTEAFF
TRBV6-5	TRBJ2-5	.	.	TGTGCCAGCAGCATAGTGGGGACCCGCCAAGAGACCCAGTACTTC	CASSIVGTRQETQYF
TRBV5-1	TRBJ2-7	.	.	TGCGCCAGCAGCTTGGGGGAAAGGGGCGAGCAGTACTTC	CASSLGERGEQYF
TRBV15	TRBJ2-5	.	TRBD1	TGTGCCACCAGCAACCCTACAGGGGCAGAGACCCAGTACTTC	CATSNPTGAETQYF
TRBV5-1	TRBJ2-5	.	TRBD1	TGCGCCAGCAGCTTGGGACAGGGGTGGGAAGAGACCCAGTACTTC	CASSLGQGWEETQYF
TRBV15	TRBJ1-1	.	.	TGTGCCACGGGAGGTAGGGGTGAAGCTTTCTTT	CATGGRGEAFF
TRBV19	TRBJ2-1	.	TRBD2	TGTGCCAGTAGTATGGAGGCGGGAGGGATTGGTGAGCAGTTCTTC	CASSMEAGGIGEQFF
TRBV19	TRBJ1-4	.	.	TGTGCCAGTAGACAAGGGGGGGAGCATCGAGAAAAACTGTTTTTT	CASRQGGEHREKLFF
TRBV6-1	TRBJ1-5	.	.	TGTGCCTCTCGGGTTAATCTCAATCAGCCCCAGCATTTT	CASRVNLNQPQHF
TRBV10-2	TRBJ1-5	.	.	TGCGCCAGCAGTGAGTCTCGTCGTGATCAGCCCCAGCATTTT	CASSESRRDQPQHF
TRBV11-2	TRBJ2-5	.	.	TGTGCCAGCAGCCTTAGCGGCATAGGGGAGACCCAGTACTTC	CASSLSGIGETQYF
TRBV30	TRBJ2-1	once	TRBD1	TGTGCCTGGAGTTTGGACAGGGTCGATGAGCAGTTCTTC	CAWSLDRVDEQFF
TRBV2	TRBJ2-3	.	TRBD2	TGTGCCAGCAGTGAAGGGGGACTAGCGGGAGGAAGCGGAGATACGCAGTATTTT	CASSEGGLAGGSGDTQYF
TRBV6-5	TRBJ1-1	.	TRBD1	TGTGCCAGCCAGGGGGCGCGGATGGGTGAAGCTTTCTTT	CASQGARMGEAFF
TRBV10-3	TRBJ1-2	.	TRBD1	TGTGCCATCAGTGAATTAATGGGACAGAGGACCTTCGCAAACTATGGCTACACCTTC	CAISELMGQRTFANYGYTF
TRBV11-3	TRBJ1-2	.	.	TGTGCCAGCAGCCCAGAGACTCGGGCTGGCTACACCTTC	CASSPETRAGYTF
TRBV30	TRBJ1-4	few	.	TGTGCCTGGAGTGTAGGGGGGGGGAAGGTTGAAAAACTGTTTTTT	CAWSVGGGKVEKLFF
TRBV7-2	TRBJ2-5	.	.	TGTGCCAGCAGCCCACAGACAGGAGGGGAGACCCAGTACTTC	CASSPQTGGETQYF
TRBV5-4	TRBJ2-7	.	.	TGCGCCAGCAGCCAAGATAGGGGAGGTGAGCAGTACTTC	CASSQDRGGEQYF
TRBV18	TRBJ1-1	.	TRBD1	TGTGCCAGCTCAACAGGGGAGAACACTGAAGCTTTCTTT	CASSTGENTEAFF